Given below is one TCR beta chain in context. These data originate in a study of blood T cell repertoires in COVID-19. In the study overall: The origin of the acute and convalescent COVID-19 samples was the United States, Italy and Spain.

Per the original methods: For nucleated cells, counts were estimated from reference gene primer amplification. Sequenced by immunoSEQ multiplex PCR; TCRdb stores in-frame clones only, minus some. D and trimming come from the DNA, and the V and J calls and clone size come from that table. The data show 150,000 to 200,000 clones, 90% seen once. The clonotype comes from a man in his fifties with acute or convalescent COVID-19. The material sequenced was peripheral blood.

The CDR3 protein is CASSIIRDRSHGYTF. The CDR3 DNA reads TGTGCCAGTAGTATCATCCGGGACAGGTCCCATGGCTACACCTTC. The chain is built from TRBV19 and TRBJ1-2; 8 bases agree with TRBD1. Per germline, CDR1 LNHDA and CDR2 SQIVND (reference sequence). The CDR3 runs to 15 residues. J lost 6 bases, V lost 3 bases, and 9 bases had no gene match.